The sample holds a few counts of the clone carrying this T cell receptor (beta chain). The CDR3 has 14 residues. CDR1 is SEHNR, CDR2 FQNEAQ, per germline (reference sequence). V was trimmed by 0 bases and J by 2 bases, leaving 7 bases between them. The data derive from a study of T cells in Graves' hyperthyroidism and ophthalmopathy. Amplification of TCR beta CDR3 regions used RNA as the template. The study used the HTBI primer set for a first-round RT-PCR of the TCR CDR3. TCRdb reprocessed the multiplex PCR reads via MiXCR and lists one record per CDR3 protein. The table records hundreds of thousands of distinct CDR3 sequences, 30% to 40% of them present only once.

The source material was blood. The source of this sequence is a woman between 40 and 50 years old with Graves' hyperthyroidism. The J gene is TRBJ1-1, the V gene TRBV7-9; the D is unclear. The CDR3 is CASSLAQINTEAFF. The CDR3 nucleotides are TGTGCCAGCAGCTTAGCACAGATCAACACTGAAGCTTTCTTT.